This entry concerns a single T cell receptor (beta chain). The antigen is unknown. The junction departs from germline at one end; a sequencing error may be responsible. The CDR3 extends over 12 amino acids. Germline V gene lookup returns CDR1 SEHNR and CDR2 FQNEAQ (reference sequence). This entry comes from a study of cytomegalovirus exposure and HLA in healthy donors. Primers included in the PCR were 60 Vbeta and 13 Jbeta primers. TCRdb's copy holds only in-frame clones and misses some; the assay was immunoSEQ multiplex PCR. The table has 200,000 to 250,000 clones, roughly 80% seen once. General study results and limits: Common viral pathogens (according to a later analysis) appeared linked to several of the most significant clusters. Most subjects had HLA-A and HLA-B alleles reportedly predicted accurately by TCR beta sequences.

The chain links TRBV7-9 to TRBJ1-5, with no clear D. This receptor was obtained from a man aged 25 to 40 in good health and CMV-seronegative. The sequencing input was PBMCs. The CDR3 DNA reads TGTTCCAGCAGCTTGCGGGCCCAGCCCCAGCATTTT. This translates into CSSSLRAQPQHF.